This TCR beta chain was sequenced during a study of cytomegalovirus exposure and HLA in healthy donors. As to this clone: Its antigen is not identified.

The study ran its PCR with 60 Vbeta and 13 Jbeta primers. How the authors handled the data: Later work found tens of millions of unique TCR beta chains, with some 11 million shared. Sequencing was performed with immunoSEQ multiplex PCR; in TCRdb, only in-frame clones are kept and a portion is missing. The V and J calls and clone size are taken from that table; D and trimming were inferred from the DNA. The table shows roughly 200,000 clones, with 86% occurring only once. Findings of the study overall: CMV serostatus was the sole immune exposure information available. It was taken for granted in presence/absence analyses that sequencing depth across donors was roughly uniform.

CDR3 size: 13 residues. Germline V gives CDR1 SEHNR, CDR2 FQNEAQ (reference sequence). With V trimmed by 5 bases and J by 5 bases, 3 bases remained unmatched. This clonotype was obtained from a woman aged 25 to 39 in good health and CMV-seronegative. The gene calls are TRBV7-9 and TRBJ2-1; TRBD1 aligns across 7 bases. Source material: PBMCs. CDR3 in amino acids: CASSVGTDNEQFF. The CDR3 DNA sequence: TGTGCCAGCAGCGTCGGGACAGACAATGAGCAGTTCTTC.